This TCR beta chain was sequenced in a study of cytomegalovirus exposure and HLA in healthy donors. As for the study in general: Most genotyped donors, 65% to 90% of around 370, had Caucasian-associated genetic ancestry.

Donors were ostensibly healthy at sampling, although undocumented immune exposures were probable. General study results and limits: Some V segments, including TRBV6-2 and TRBV6-3, were excluded as indistinguishable. It was likely that a cluster of highly shared sequence variants was a sequencing artifact.

This clone was seen a few times. Its antigen is as yet unknown. The PCR ran on 60 Vbeta and 13 Jbeta primers. The assay was immunoSEQ multiplex PCR, and TCRdb's table has in-frame clones only and misses some. Of roughly 90,000 clones in the sample, under 80% were seen once. This CDR3 comprises 15 residues. After removal of 3 bases from V and 0 bases from J, the junction contained 5 bases not matched to a gene. Germline-derived CDR1 and CDR2 are ENHRY and SYGVKD. What was sequenced was PBMCs. The rearrangement uses TRBV10-3 and TRBJ2-7, with TRBD1 identical over 7 bases. This clonotype was obtained from a man aged 25-45 years in good health and CMV-seropositive. CDR3 sequence (DNA): TGTGCCATCAGTGATTACCGGGACAGCTCCTACGAGCAGTACTTC. Its protein product is CAISDYRDSSYEQYF.